This T cell receptor (beta chain) was captured in a study of Graves' ophthalmopathy and Graves' hyperthyroidism. Study context: Upon initial diagnosis and before any treatment, peripheral blood was collected. Whole-study results and caveats: Thyroid clonotypes that were expanded above 0.001 frequency mostly also appeared in blood.

Germline-derived CDR1 and CDR2 are LNHDA and SQIVND (reference sequence). V dropped 4 bases and J dropped 8; count of bases not matched to a gene: 12. The CDR3 has 15 amino acids. This clonotype was seen a handful of times. Its target is not known. Using RNA transcripts, the TCR beta CDR3 regions were amplified. In the first round, RT-PCR was carried out with HTBI primers, and a multiplex PCR formed the second round. TCRdb re-called the multiplex PCR reads with MiXCR, one entry per CDR3 protein. The sample has 650,000 to 900,000 distinct CDR3 sequences, 40% seen once. Sequencing input: peripheral blood. This chain connects TRBV19 to TRBJ1-1, with 8 bases lining up with TRBD1. This clonotype was obtained from an adult man with Graves' ophthalmopathy. As DNA, the CDR3 is TGTGCCAGTAGTAATTATCAGGGGGCGCGGTCCGAAGCTTTCTTT. Translating gives CASSNYQGARSEAFF.